These 11 T cell receptor beta chains originate from one sample sequenced in a study of blood T cell repertoires in COVID-19. Repertoires were generated with immunoSEQ multiplex PCR, while TCRdb's copy carries only in-frame clones and drops some. Among roughly 230,000 clones listed, 70% to 90% were seen once. Sequencing was carried out using PBMCs or T cells enriched from blood (not recorded which). Receptors were obtained from a woman in her fifties or sixties who had been exposed to COVID-19.

This rearrangement joins TRBV29-1 to TRBJ2-5; D is perhaps TRBD1 (6 bases). CDR1 and CDR2 from the germline V gene are SQVTM and ANQGSEA. The CDR3 has 14 amino acids. V lost 7 bases and J lost 0, with 15 bases in between. The CDR3 sequence is CSALDSQNQETQYF. Here the CDR3 DNA reads TGCAGCGCGTTGGACAGCCAAAACCAAGAGACCCAGTACTTC.

The CDR3 is CASSLEPPGPQHF. The CDR3 DNA is TGTGCCAGCAGCTTAGAGCCCCCGGGGCCCCAGCATTTT. This chain links TRBV7-2 with TRBJ1-5; no clear D. The CDR3 runs to 13 residues. Trimming shortened V by 1 base and J by 9 bases, and 10 bases separated the two germline ends. Germline CDR1 is SGHTA and CDR2 is FQGNSA. Using reference TRBV7-2 and TRBJ1-5 for the parts outside the CDR3, the full variable domain is GAGVSQSPSNKVTEKGKDVELRCDPISGHTALYWYRQSLGQGLEFLIYFQGNSAPDKSGLPSDRFSAERTGGSVSTLTIQRTQQEDSAVYLCASSLEPPGPQHFGDGTRLSIL.

The chain is built from TRBV7-9 and TRBJ1-1; D is perhaps TRBD1 (6 bases). The length of the CDR3 is 15 residues. Germline-derived CDR1 and CDR2 are SEHNR and FQNEAQ (reference sequence). V was shortened by 0 bases and J by 6 bases, with 14 bases between the two germline ends. This chain's CDR3 is CASSLAQAGAPEAFF. Here the CDR3 DNA reads TGTGCCAGCAGCTTAGCCCAAGCAGGGGCCCCTGAAGCTTTCTTT.

This clone was observed a single time. The chain joins TRBV7-9 to TRBJ2-5; TRBD2 matches 15 bases. After removal of 4 bases from V and 0 bases from J, the junction contained 3 bases not matched to a gene. The CDR3 totals 17 residues. Germline CDR1 and CDR2: SEHNR and FQNEAQ (reference sequence). CDR3 region: CASSSGLAGGNQETQYF. The DNA of the CDR3 is TGTGCCAGCAGCTCAGGACTAGCGGGGGGGAACCAAGAGACCCAGTACTTC.

This chain links TRBV29-1 with TRBJ1-1, with D unclear. Germline lookup yields CDR1 SQVTM and CDR2 ANQGSEA. Trimming took off 7 bases at V and 1 base at J, with 13 bases between the two ends. The CDR3 length is 13 residues. The CDR3 region is CSGTNSKNTEAFF. CDR3 sequence (DNA): TGCAGCGGAACCAATAGTAAGAACACTGAAGCTTTCTTT.

The table lists this clone with a few counts. This sequence joins TRBV18 and TRBJ1-5; D remains ambiguous. Germline-derived CDR1 and CDR2 are KGHSH and LQKENI. Trimming stripped 8 bases from V and 7 bases from J, with 15 bases between. CDR3 size: 13 residues. CDR3 sequence reads: CASTNQRAQPQHF. CDR3 coding DNA: TGTGCCAGCACAAATCAGCGTGCACAGCCCCAGCATTTT. Drawing the rest from reference TRBV18 and TRBJ1-5, the complete variable domain is NAGVMQNPRHLVRRRGQEARLRCSPMKGHSHVYWYRQLPEEGLKFMVYLQKENIIDESGMPKERFSAEFPKEGPSILRIQQVVRGDSAAYFCASTNQRAQPQHFGDGTRLSIL.

This clone was detected only a few times. The genes are TRBV11-2 and TRBJ2-7; D is unresolved. Trimming took off 3 bases at V and 0 bases at J, with 3 bases between the two ends. Germline V CDR1 and CDR2: SGHAT, FQNNGV. This CDR3 is 12 amino acids long. CDR3 sequence reads: CASSFNSYEQYF. Written as DNA, the CDR3 is TGTGCCAGCAGCTTCAACTCCTACGAGCAGTACTTC.

J is TRBJ1-3 and V is TRBV3-1 (or the pseudogene TRBV3-2); D not certain. Germline CDR1 reads LGHDT; CDR2 reads YNNKEL (reference sequence). Trimming stripped 2 bases from V and 5 bases from J, with 4 bases between. This CDR3 region has 12 residues. In DNA, the CDR3 is TGTGCCAGCAGCCAAAGCCGAAACACCATATATTTT. The encoded protein is CASSQSRNTIYF.

The CDR3 nucleotides are TGTGCCAGCTCACCAGGGGCTGGGGCTGAAGCTTTCTTT. This gives the protein CASSPGAGAEAFF. The J gene is TRBJ1-1, the V gene TRBV18; a possible D gene is TRBD1 (5 bases). There are 13 residues in the CDR3. V was cut by 2 bases and J by 6 bases, with 10 bases left in between. The germline V gene encodes CDR1 KGHSH and CDR2 LQKENI.

The rearrangement uses TRBV29-1 and TRBJ1-5, with D possibly being TRBD1 (5 bases). CDR1 SQVTM and CDR2 ANQGSEA come from the germline V gene. Trimming cost V 6 bases and J 1 base, with 10 bases left between them. This CDR3 region has 13 residues. The CDR3 nucleotides read TGCAGCGTCCGGGGGGACAGCAATCAGCCCCAGCATTTT. Its translation is CSVRGDSNQPQHF.

This chain links TRBV27 with TRBJ1-1; the D gene is possibly TRBD1 (6 bases). The V and J ends lost 3 bases and 6 bases respectively, with 14 bases between them. From germline, CDR1 is MNHEY and CDR2 SMNVEV (reference sequence). The CDR3 loop spans 14 amino acids. CDR3 sequence: CASSLQGRGAEAFF. For the CDR3, the DNA is TGTGCCAGCAGTTTGCAGGGGCGGGGGGCTGAAGCTTTCTTT.